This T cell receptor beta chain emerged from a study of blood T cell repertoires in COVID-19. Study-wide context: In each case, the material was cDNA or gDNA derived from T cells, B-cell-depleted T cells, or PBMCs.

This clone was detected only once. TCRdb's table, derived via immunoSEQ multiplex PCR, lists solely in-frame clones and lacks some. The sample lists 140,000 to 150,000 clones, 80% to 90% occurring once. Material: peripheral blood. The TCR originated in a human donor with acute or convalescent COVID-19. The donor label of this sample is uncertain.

The CDR3 DNA follows: TGTGCCAGCAGCCTGGGACAGGGGATTCAGCCCCAGCATTTT. It specifies CASSLGQGIQPQHF. The genes are TRBV5-8 and TRBJ1-5, with 10 bases fitting TRBD1. V was pared by 4 bases and J by 6 bases, with 4 bases of the junction left unmatched. This CDR3 has 14 residues. Germline CDR1 and CDR2: SGHTS and YDEGEE.